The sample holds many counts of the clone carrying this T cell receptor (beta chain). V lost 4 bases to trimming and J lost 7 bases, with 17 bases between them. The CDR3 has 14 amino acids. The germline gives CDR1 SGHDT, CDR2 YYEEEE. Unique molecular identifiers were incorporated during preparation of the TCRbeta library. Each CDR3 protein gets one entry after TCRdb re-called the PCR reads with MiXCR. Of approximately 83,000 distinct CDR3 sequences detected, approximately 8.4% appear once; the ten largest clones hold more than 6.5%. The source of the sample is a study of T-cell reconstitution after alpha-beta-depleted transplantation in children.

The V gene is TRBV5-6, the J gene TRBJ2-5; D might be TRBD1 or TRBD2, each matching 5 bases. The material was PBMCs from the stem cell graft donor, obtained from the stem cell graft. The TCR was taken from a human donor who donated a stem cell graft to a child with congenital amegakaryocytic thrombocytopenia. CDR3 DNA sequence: TGTGCCAGCAGCCTTCGACAGACCAGCGGGACCCAGTACTTC. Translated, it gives CASSLRQTSGTQYF.